The rows below give T cell receptor beta chains drawn from one sample of a study of CD8 T cells in ankylosing spondylitis. From the 5' RACE reads, TCRdb called clonotypes with MiXCR, one entry per CDR3 protein. The sample yields about 240,000 distinct CDR3 sequences, 20% to 30% seen once. Sequencing was done on a sample of blood, either unsorted or a sorted T cell fraction (not recorded which). The receptors shown here come from a male donor with ankylosing spondylitis or in good health (not recorded which). The CDR3 runs from the conserved cysteine through the conserved F or W. Fields, in order: J gene, D gene, V gene, clone size, CDR3 DNA, CDR3 protein. A D gene is named only where the DNA matches it firmly. Not all rows give a size; the values are once, few, many and, for expanded clones, a class.

>TRBJ2-5|.|TRBV2|many
TGTGCCAGCAGTGAGGGGAGGGAGACCCAGTACTTC
CASSEGRETQYF
>TRBJ2-5|TRBD2|TRBV20-1|many
TGCAGTGCTGCTACTAGCGGGGGGCGTCAAGAGACCCAGTACTTC
CSAATSGGRQETQYF
>TRBJ1-5|.|TRBV2|.
TGTGCCAGCACCAGGGAGGGCAATCAGCCCCAGCATTTT
CASTREGNQPQHF
>TRBJ2-3|.|TRBV29-1|many
TGCAGCCCATGGGACTTCTCCTACACAGATACGCAGTATTTT
CSPWDFSYTDTQYF
>TRBJ2-7|TRBD1|TRBV11-2|many
TGTGCCAGCAGCTCTGGGACAGGGCCCACCTACGAGCAGTACTTC
CASSSGTGPTYEQYF
>TRBJ2-5|TRBD1|TRBV12-3/TRBV12-4|many
TGTGCCAGCAGCGACAGGGGGCAAGAGACCCAGTACTTC
CASSDRGQETQYF
>TRBJ2-7|.|TRBV20-1|.
TGCAGTGTTGAGGGCCGGAGCTCCTACGAGCAGTACTTC
CSVEGRSSYEQYF
>TRBJ1-1|.|TRBV19|many
TGTGCCAGTAGTCCCCTAGACAGGCAGAACACTGAAGCTTTCTTT
CASSPLDRQNTEAFF
>TRBJ2-7|.|TRBV12-3/TRBV12-4|many
TGTGCCAGCAGTTTTGGCGGTCTCGAGCAGTACTTC
CASSFGGLEQYF
>TRBJ2-1|TRBD2|TRBV5-1|.
TGCGCCAGCAGCTTGACGGGACTAGCGGACAATGAGCAGTTCTTC
CASSLTGLADNEQFF
>TRBJ1-1|.|TRBV7-9|many
TGTGCCAGCAGCTACCGCCCCACTGAAGCTTTCTTT
CASSYRPTEAFF
>TRBJ2-3|.|TRBV7-6|.
TGTGCCAGCACCCCGGGGACCGGCAGCACAGATACGCAGTATTTT
CASTPGTGSTDTQYF
>TRBJ2-2|.|TRBV20-1|few
TGCAGTGCTAGTTTGTTGGGATCCGGGGAGCTGTTTTTT
CSASLLGSGELFF
>TRBJ2-7|.|TRBV20-1|many
TGCAGTGCTGAGGAACAGGGTGAATACGAGCAGTACTTC
CSAEEQGEYEQYF
>TRBJ2-2|.|TRBV12-3/TRBV12-4|.
TGTGCCAGCAGTTCCCAGGCAGGAAGCGCCGGGGAGCTGTTTTTT
CASSSQAGSAGELFF
>TRBJ2-3|.|TRBV10-1|many
TGCGCCAGCAGTGACGGCGGGGCTAGCGCAGATACGCAGTATTTT
CASSDGGASADTQYF
>TRBJ2-1|.|TRBV12-3/TRBV12-4|few
TGTGCCAGCAGTTTAGTCCTGTCGAATGAGCAGTTCTTC
CASSLVLSNEQFF
>TRBJ2-1|.|TRBV20-1|many
TGCAGTGCTAGAGAAATCAATGAGCAGTTCTTC
CSAREINEQFF
>TRBJ2-7|TRBD1|TRBV29-1|.
TGCAGCGTTGAAAGTTGGGGGACAGGGGGTGAGCAGTACTTC
CSVESWGTGGEQYF
>TRBJ2-7|.|TRBV28|many
TGTGCCAGCAGCCAAAGACAGGATTACGAGCAGTACTTC
CASSQRQDYEQYF
>TRBJ2-2|TRBD1|TRBV29-1|many
TGCAGCGTACGACAGGGGGCGACCGGGGAGCTGTTTTTT
CSVRQGATGELFF
>TRBJ2-2|.|TRBV20-1|.
TGCAGTGCTGAGGCCCTGGCCGGGGAGCTGTTTTTT
CSAEALAGELFF
>TRBJ1-2|.|TRBV12-3/TRBV12-4|.
TGTGCCACGCGGAGTGAGGGCGAGGACTATGGCTACACCTTC
CATRSEGEDYGYTF
>TRBJ1-5|TRBD1|TRBV6-6|.
TGTGCCAGCAAGGCAGGGGGTAATCAGCCCCAGCATTTT
CASKAGGNQPQHF
>TRBJ2-1|TRBD1|TRBV12-3/TRBV12-4|.
TGTGCCAGCGCCGTTGACAGGGGACCCTACAATGAGCAGTTCTTC
CASAVDRGPYNEQFF
>TRBJ2-3|.|TRBV20-1|many
TGCAGTGCTTTCGAGCCTAACACATATACGCAGTATTTT
CSAFEPNTYTQYF
>TRBJ1-4|TRBD1|TRBV6-1|.
TGTGCCAGCAGGGTGACAGGGTCGAGCGAAAAACTGTTTTTT
CASRVTGSSEKLFF
>TRBJ2-7|TRBD1|TRBV5-1|few
TGCGCCAGCAGCTTATGGACAGGGGGCGGGGAGCAGTACTTC
CASSLWTGGGEQYF
>TRBJ2-6|.|TRBV3-1|.
TGTGCCAGCAGCCTGACAGCTGGGGCCAACGTCCTGACTTTC
CASSLTAGANVLTF
>TRBJ2-7|.|TRBV11-2|.
TGTGCCAGCAGCTTACAGGGGGGAGTAACCTACGAGCAGTACTTC
CASSLQGGVTYEQYF
>TRBJ2-3|.|TRBV20-1|many
TGCAGTGCCCGCCGGGACCTAGATACGCAGTATTTT
CSARRDLDTQYF
>TRBJ1-6|.|TRBV5-1|.
TGCGCCAGCAGCTTGATGACAACTAATTCACCCCTCCACTTT
CASSLMTTNSPLHF
>TRBJ2-5|.|TRBV3-1|.
TGTGCCAGCAGCCAACTAGCTAACTCACAAGAGACCCAGTACTTC
CASSQLANSQETQYF
>TRBJ1-1|.|TRBV29-1|many
TGCAGCACCTTTGACACTCGAAGTACGAAAGCTTTCTTT
CSTFDTRSTKAFF
>TRBJ2-1|.|TRBV19|few
TGTGCCAGTAGTATACTAGTTTCCACTGAGCAGTTCTTC
CASSILVSTEQFF
>TRBJ2-3|TRBD2|TRBV12-3/TRBV12-4|once
TGTGCCAGCAGTTTGCTAGCGGGGGGGGATACGCAGTATTTT
CASSLLAGGDTQYF
>TRBJ1-2|TRBD1|TRBV7-3|few
TGTGCCAGCAGCGAGACAGGGGGCAATTATTATGGCTACACCTTC
CASSETGGNYYGYTF
>TRBJ2-1|TRBD2|TRBV20-1|few
TGCAGTGCTAGAATCCGATTGGGGCGGGGGGACCCTGAGCAGTTCTTC
CSARIRLGRGDPEQFF
>TRBJ2-5|.|TRBV15|few
TGTGCCACCAGCAGAGTACTAGCCCAAGAGACCCAGTACTTC
CATSRVLAQETQYF
>TRBJ1-3|.|TRBV6-1|many
TGTGCCAGCAGTGAGAGTGGAAACACCATATATTTT
CASSESGNTIYF
>TRBJ2-7|.|TRBV6-5|few
TGTGCCAGCAGTTACTCGAGCCGGTACTCCTACGAGCAGTACTTC
CASSYSSRYSYEQYF
>TRBJ2-7|.|TRBV6-4|few
TGTGCCAGCATTGGAGGACACTTCTACGAGCAGTACTTC
CASIGGHFYEQYF
>TRBJ2-7|TRBD1|TRBV5-5|few
TGTGCCAGCAGCCACCCGGGACAGGCTTTCCACGAGCAGTACTTC
CASSHPGQAFHEQYF
>TRBJ2-1|TRBD2|TRBV4-2|.
TGTGCCAGCAGCCAAGTCTTTAGCGGGGGCTCCTACAATGAGCAGTTCTTC
CASSQVFSGGSYNEQFF
>TRBJ2-1|.|TRBV12-3/TRBV12-4|.
TGTGCCAGCAGTTTATTTGCAGATGAGCAGTTCTTC
CASSLFADEQFF
>TRBJ2-7|.|TRBV20-1|many
TGCAGTGCTAGAGAAGGCGTAACCTACGAGCAGTACTTC
CSAREGVTYEQYF
>TRBJ1-2|.|TRBV12-3/TRBV12-4|many
TGTGCCAGCAGGCAGGATCCCTATGGCTACACCTTC
CASRQDPYGYTF
>TRBJ1-1|.|TRBV28|many
TGTGCCAGCAGTCTGGGGCCCCGTGGGACTGAAGCTTTCTTT
CASSLGPRGTEAFF
>TRBJ1-1|TRBD1|TRBV20-1|.
TGCAGTTCGGGACAGGGGGCCAATGAAGCTTTCTTT
CSSGQGANEAFF
>TRBJ2-3|TRBD1|TRBV18|.
TGTGCCAGCACTTCAGGGGGCGAGACGCAGTATTTT
CASTSGGETQYF